The source of this T cell receptor (beta chain) is a study of human T cells and chemical hapten exposure. Study background: Patients received weekly diphenylcyclopropenone doses to the scalp throughout the approximately 26-week study.

As for time point: patch test 3, about 24 weeks after DPC sensitization. The sample's treatment: therapeutic diphenylcyclopropenone sensitization with weekly scalp DPC. The CDR3 is made up of 14 amino acids. Germline V gives CDR1 DFQATT, CDR2 SNEGSKA (reference sequence). V lost 1 base to trimming and J lost 1 base, with 10 bases between them. Study outcomes and limitations: Counts of TCRs above 1 in 1000 frequency stayed unchanged with DPC sensitization. Significantly more large CDR3 similarity clusters arose among expanded TCRs than among controls.

This clonotype showed up just a few times. Antigen unknown. TCRdb reprocessed the RACE reads with MiXCR, giving one entry per CDR3 protein. The table lists some 90,000 distinct CDR3 sequences, 11% of them singletons. This receptor was identified in a woman in her twenties or thirties with alopecia areata. Some clones in this sample may be carry-over from other donors' samples. The V and J genes are TRBV20-1 and TRBJ1-1, with D perhaps TRBD1 (5 bases). The sample here was whole blood, taken in connection with sensitization to the hapten diphenylcyclopropenone (DPC). CDR3 loop: CSARVAGTNTEAFF. In DNA, the CDR3 is TGCAGTGCTAGAGTCGCAGGGACGAACACTGAAGCTTTCTTT.